This record looks at one TCR beta chain sequence and its context. Regarding treatment: randomized to nivolumab then ipilimumab (arm A) or the reverse (arm B). DNA-damaging chemotherapy had not been given to any patient beforehand. PBMC sorting kept live CD3+CD8+ cells without CD19 or CD56. These data belong to a study of sequential checkpoint blockade in melanoma. On the study more broadly: Patients were randomized 1:1 to nivolumab-then-ipilimumab or ipilimumab-then-nivolumab first-line. Each arm's sequence ended with maintenance nivolumab.

TCRdb's table, derived via immunoSEQ multiplex PCR, lists solely in-frame clones and lacks some. The table has roughly 13,000 clones, about 71% seen once. The input for sequencing was CD8+ T cells sorted from blood (inferred from file names), taken from a patient given nivolumab and ipilimumab in sequence. This sequence originates from a human donor with melanoma.

In DNA, the CDR3 is TGTGCCAGCAGCGCCGAGGGTGCAGGCCAGCCCCAGCATTTT. Protein: CASSAEGAGQPQHF. The V call is TRBV9, the J call TRBJ1-5; D call uncertain. The V end lost 3 bases, the J end lost 7 bases, and 14 bases lay between the germline ends. CDR3 length: 14 amino acids. Germline CDR1 SGDLS, CDR2 YYNGEE. Full variable domain (outside the CDR3, taken from reference TRBV9 and TRBJ1-5): DSGVTQTPKHLITATGQRVTLRCSPRSGDLSVYWYQQSLDQGLQFLIQYYNGEERAKGNILERFSAQQFPDLHSELNLSSLELGDSALYFCASSAEGAGQPQHFGDGTRLSIL.